These 32 T cell receptor beta chains share one sample of origin, sequenced in a study of blood T cells in healthy people across ages. Then a second PCR, running roughly 7 to 11 cycles, was carried out with a sample-barcoded 5' primer and a J-beta primer mix. TCRdb redid the calling of the 5' RACE reads with MiXCR, one entry per CDR3 protein. The sample consists of some 1.7 million distinct CDR3 sequences, under 30% of them appearing once. The sample taken for sequencing was blood. These TCRs come from a woman in her 30s in good health.

Note on this clonotype: Its ends do not fully match the called genes, so a read error is possible. The chain joins TRBV6-4 to TRBJ1-2; 8 positions agree with TRBD1. Germline CDR1 and CDR2: MRHNA and SNTAGT. The CDR3 loop spans 19 amino acids. The CDR3 here is CVSSDSGGPRGPHFYGYTF. The CDR3 DNA follows: TGTGTCAGCAGTGACTCGGGAGGCCCCAGGGGGCCCCATTTCTATGGCTACACCTTC.

J is TRBJ2-7 and V is TRBV29-1; a possible D gene is TRBD2 (5 bases). V gave up 4 bases and J gave up 4 bases, with 11 bases separating them. This CDR3 region has 12 residues. Per the germline V gene, CDR1 is SQVTM and CDR2 is ANQGSEA. DNA of the CDR3: TGCAGCGTTGGTAGCCGGGGTTACGAGCAGTACTTC. Its protein product is CSVGSRGYEQYF.

In this sample, this clonotype turned up a few times. This chain uses TRBV4-1 with TRBJ2-1; D possibly matches TRBD1 or TRBD2 (5 bases each). Germline-derived CDR1 and CDR2 are MGHRA and YSYEKL. The CDR3 has 14 amino acids. Between the trimmed V and J ends, which lost 1 base and 8 bases, there was a span of 12 bases. CDR3 DNA sequence: TGCGCCAGCAGCCAAGTTAATATGGGGGATGAGCAGTTCTTC. Its protein is CASSQVNMGDEQFF.

This clonotype was counted only a few times. This chain uses TRBV7-9 with TRBJ1-6; the D is unclear. CDR3 length equals 14 residues. Trimming took 1 base from V and 2 from J, leaving 3 bases between them. Germline CDR1 SEHNR, CDR2 FQNEAQ (reference sequence). The CDR3 bases are TGTGCCAGCAGCTTAGAGACCTATAATTCACCCCTCCACTTT. Amino acids: CASSLETYNSPLHF.

CDR3 protein: CASSRGLSTDTQYF. The CDR3 DNA is TGTGCCAGCAGCCGGGGACTTAGCACAGATACGCAGTATTTT. The chain couples TRBV6-5 to TRBJ2-3, with D possibly matching TRBD2 (6 bases). Trimming removed 6 bases from V and 0 bases from J, with 10 bases in between. The CDR3 spans 14 residues. Germline V gene data show CDR1 as MNHEY and CDR2 as SVGAGI.

The sample holds a few counts of this clonotype. The CDR3 spells CASRERGPPSGANVLTF. The CDR3 coding sequence is TGTGCCAGCAGGGAGAGAGGACCGCCCTCTGGGGCCAACGTCCTGACTTTC. The chain is built from TRBV7-9 and TRBJ2-6; D is ambiguous. The CDR3 spans 17 residues. In germline, CDR1 is SEHNR, CDR2 FQNEAQ (reference sequence). V dropped 6 bases and J dropped 0 bases, with 15 bases sitting between them.

This sequence joins TRBV4-3 and TRBJ2-5; D call uncertain. Trimming left V 0 bases short and J 4 bases short, with 12 bases between. The CDR3 length is 15 residues. Germline V gene sequence: CDR1 LGHNA, CDR2 YSLEER. CDR3 bases: TGCGCCAGCAGCCAAGATCGGCTATCCGGAGAGACCCAGTACTTC. It encodes CASSQDRLSGETQYF.

The chain combines TRBV20-1 with TRBJ2-5; 11 nucleotides agree with TRBD2. Germline V gene lookup returns CDR1 DFQATT and CDR2 SNEGSKA (reference sequence). CDR3 length: 15 amino acids. V was pared by 7 bases and J by 4 bases, with 11 bases of the junction left unmatched. The CDR3 loop reads CSVLLAGGVVETQYF. CDR3 coding DNA: TGCAGTGTCCTCCTAGCGGGGGGTGTTGTAGAGACCCAGTACTTC.

This chain connects TRBV9 to TRBJ1-2; D ambiguous. Germline V gene lookup returns CDR1 SGDLS and CDR2 YYNGEE. Trimming took 3 bases from V and 6 from J, leaving 15 bases between them. There are 14 residues in the CDR3. CDR3 DNA sequence: TGTGCCAGCAGCGAAGGGTCGAGGCCGGATGGCTACACCTTC. Translated, it gives CASSEGSRPDGYTF.

This chain joins TRBV6-2 or TRBV6-3 and TRBJ1-2; TRBD1 agrees at 8 bases. The trim removed 6 bases at V and 3 bases at J, leaving 9 bases unmatched. The CDR3 sequence is 15 residues long. The germline V gene encodes CDR1 MNHEY and CDR2 SVGEGT. Written as DNA, the CDR3 is TGTGCCAGCAGCGCGGGACAGGCTGGGGACTATGGCTACACCTTC. Translating it yields CASSAGQAGDYGYTF.

The chain employs TRBV3-1 and TRBJ2-7; 12 nucleotides align to TRBD2. J lost 6 bases, V lost 5 bases, and 8 bases had no gene match. CDR3 size: 15 residues. The V gene's germline CDR1 is LGHDT and CDR2 YNNKEL (reference sequence). CDR3 sequence reads: CASSSTSGGMVEQYF. In DNA, the CDR3 is TGTGCCAGCAGCTCGACTAGCGGGGGAATGGTCGAGCAGTACTTC.

The rearrangement links TRBV4-1 to TRBJ2-4; unclear D gene. This CDR3 is 16 amino acids long. The germline CDR1 and CDR2 sequences are MGHRA and YSYEKL. V was shortened by 1 base and J by 13 bases, with 23 bases between the two germline ends. CDR3 in amino acids: CASSQGLTSADNEQYF. As DNA, the CDR3 is TGCGCCAGCAGCCAAGGTTTAACGTCAGCAGACAATGAGCAGTACTTC.

This clonotype was picked up a small number of times. V is TRBV28 and J is TRBJ1-2; D gene uncertain. Germline V lookup: CDR1 MDHEN, CDR2 SYDVKM. There are 13 residues in the CDR3. V was clipped by 6 bases and J by 3 bases, with 11 bases between them. The CDR3 DNA reads as TGTGCCAGCAGATTACACGAGGACTATGGCTACACCTTC. Translated: CASRLHEDYGYTF.

The chain employs TRBV6-2 or TRBV6-3 and TRBJ2-4; 9 nucleotides align to TRBD2. The CDR3 consists of 16 residues. CDR1 is MNHEY, CDR2 SVGEGT, per germline. With V trimmed by 6 bases and J by 0 bases, 6 bases remained unmatched. CDR3 protein: CASRVSGGVAKNIQYF. DNA of the CDR3: TGTGCCAGCAGAGTTAGCGGGGGAGTAGCCAAAAACATTCAGTACTTC.

The chain links TRBV10-2 to TRBJ2-1; possibly TRBD2 for D (5 bases). There are 15 residues in the CDR3. Trimming shortened V by 3 bases and J by 7 bases, and 16 bases separated the two germline ends. Germline CDR1 is WSHSY and CDR2 is SAAADI. The CDR3 reads CASSDLTYSGNEQFF. CDR3 bases: TGCGCCAGCAGTGACCTAACCTACAGCGGAAATGAGCAGTTCTTC.

The chain combines TRBV7-3 with TRBJ2-1; D call uncertain. The V end was cut by 5 bases, the J end by 5 bases, with 19 bases between. Germline assignment: CDR1 SGHTA and CDR2 FQGTGA. This CDR3 is built from 16 residues. The DNA for the CDR3 is TGTGCCAGCAGCCCCCGATTAAATAGGGAAAACAATGAGCAGTTCTTC. Encoded protein: CASSPRLNRENNEQFF.

The J gene is TRBJ2-5, the V gene TRBV28; 8 nucleotides line up with TRBD1. The CDR3 is 14 residues long. Germline CDR1 is MDHEN and CDR2 is SYDVKM. The trim removed 5 bases at V and 2 bases at J, leaving 4 bases unmatched. In DNA form, the CDR3 reads TGTGCCAGCAGTAGGGGACAGGAGCAAGAGACCCAGTACTTC. Protein sequence: CASSRGQEQETQYF.

The table lists this clonotype with many counts. The rearrangement joins TRBV20-1 to TRBJ2-7; D call uncertain. The CDR3 sequence is 13 residues long. Looked up from germline, CDR1 is DFQATT and CDR2 is SNEGSKA (reference sequence). Trimming stripped 0 bases from V and 3 bases from J, with 9 bases between. Here the CDR3 DNA reads TGCAGTGCTAGAGATGGCAGGATCTACGAGCAGTACTTC. Its protein is CSARDGRIYEQYF.

J is TRBJ2-3 and V is TRBV20-1, with 8 bases identical to TRBD2. The V and J ends lost 6 bases and 2 bases, in that order; junction bases with no gene match: 13. From germline, CDR1 is DFQATT and CDR2 SNEGSKA (reference sequence). The length of the CDR3 is 16 residues. CDR3 bases: TGCAGTGCCCAAACGGGAGCGGGGGTACTCACAGATACGCAGTATTTT. Encoded protein: CSAQTGAGVLTDTQYF.

In its sample, this clonotype was seen once. The chain uses TRBV12-3 or TRBV12-4 and TRBJ2-3; D gene ambiguous. V dropped 10 bases and J dropped 0 bases, with 11 bases sitting between them. The CDR3 has 13 amino acids. CDR3 in DNA: TGTGCCACGTTAACGGTGAGCACAGATACGCAGTATTTT. Its translation: CATLTVSTDTQYF.

This clonotype has only a few counts. The chain joins TRBV29-1 to TRBJ1-6, with TRBD1 matching 10 bases. V lost 4 bases, J lost 8 bases, and 2 bases stayed unmatched. The germline gives CDR1 SQVTM, CDR2 ANQGSEA. The CDR3 length is 13 residues. CDR3 region: CSVVGTGDSPLHF. The CDR3 DNA reads TGCAGCGTTGTCGGGACAGGGGATTCACCCCTCCACTTT.

In this sample, this clonotype turned up a few times. The chain combines TRBV3-1 with TRBJ2-1; D may be TRBD1 or TRBD2 (5 bases each). CDR1 and CDR2 (germline): LGHDT, YNNKEL (reference sequence). This CDR3 has 13 residues. Trimming cost V 7 bases and J 7 bases, with 14 bases left between them. CDR3 loop: CASKGRMRNEQFF. DNA for the CDR3: TGTGCCAGCAAGGGGAGAATGAGAAATGAGCAGTTCTTC.

V is TRBV20-1 and J is TRBJ2-7; 14 bases are shared with TRBD2. The CDR3 contains 16 residues. V lost 2 bases to trimming and J lost 0 bases; unmatched junction nucleotides: 3. CDR1 is DFQATT, CDR2 SNEGSKA, per germline (reference sequence). CDR3 in DNA: TGCAGTGCTAGACGACTAGCGGGAGGGGGCTCCTACGAGCAGTACTTC. It codes for CSARRLAGGGSYEQYF.

The V gene is TRBV20-1, the J gene TRBJ2-5; 7 bases are shared with TRBD2. Germline trimming cut 0 bases from V and 3 bases from J; bases unmatched to any gene: 7. From germline, CDR1 is DFQATT and CDR2 SNEGSKA (reference sequence). CDR3 size: 15 residues. Here the CDR3 DNA reads TGCAGTGCTAGAGATTCCGGGACTACCAAAGAGACCCAGTACTTC. Amino acids: CSARDSGTTKETQYF.

As to this clonotype: Relative to the germline gene, one junction end is altered; a read error may explain this. V and J are TRBV20-1 and TRBJ2-2, with a possible D match to TRBD2 (6 bases). The V gene's germline CDR1 is DFQATT and CDR2 SNEGSKA (reference sequence). This CDR3 region has 16 residues. The CDR3 spells CSARDPGGMGTGEPFF. In DNA form, the CDR3 reads TGCAGTGCTAGAGATCCGGGCGGGATGGGCACCGGGGAGCCGTTTTTT.

The chain couples TRBV7-3 to TRBJ2-3; D might be TRBD2 (5 bases). V was pared by 5 bases and J by 4 bases, with 13 bases between. The germline V gene encodes CDR1 SGHTA and CDR2 FQGTGA. This CDR3 comprises 14 residues. This CDR3 reads CASSQTRRADTQYF. CDR3 coding DNA: TGTGCCAGCAGCCAAACAAGGCGGGCAGATACGCAGTATTTT.

In its sample, this clonotype was seen many times. The chain recombines TRBV29-1 with TRBJ2-1; D might be TRBD1 (5 bases). CDR1 SQVTM and CDR2 ANQGSEA come from the germline V gene. Trimming cost V 7 bases and J 5 bases, with 12 bases left between them. The CDR3 runs 12 residues. The CDR3 loop is CSAEVRDNEQFF. DNA for the CDR3: TGCAGCGCCGAGGTCAGGGACAATGAGCAGTTCTTC.

This chain links TRBV20-1 with TRBJ1-1, with D tentatively TRBD1 (6 bases). V was cut by 4 bases and J by 5 bases, with 17 bases left in between. The CDR3 has 14 residues. CDR1 is DFQATT and CDR2 is SNEGSKA in the germline V gene (reference sequence). CDR3 loop: CSATKGGGGTEAFF. CDR3 nucleotides: TGCAGTGCTACTAAGGGAGGAGGGGGGACTGAAGCTTTCTTT.

The chain uses TRBV28 and TRBJ2-3, with TRBD1 identical over 8 bases. V dropped 6 bases and J dropped 14; count of bases not matched to a gene: 13. The germline V gene encodes CDR1 MDHEN and CDR2 SYDVKM. The CDR3 runs to 13 residues. CDR3 loop: CASRGEGTGDRYF. The DNA of the CDR3 is TGTGCCAGCAGGGGAGAGGGGACAGGTGATCGGTATTTT.

This clonotype has a count of ten or more. The chain couples TRBV15 to TRBJ2-1; 7 nucleotides align to TRBD1. This CDR3 comprises 12 residues. V lost 9 bases, J lost 7 bases, and 6 bases stayed unmatched. Germline CDR1 is LNHNV and CDR2 is YYDKDF (reference sequence). For the CDR3, the DNA is TGTGCCACGAACTCAGGGGGAAATGAGCAGTTCTTC. Protein sequence: CATNSGGNEQFF.

As for this clonotype: This may come from a read error, since a much larger clone is one base off. The gene calls are TRBV5-1 and TRBJ1-2, with D maybe TRBD1 (5 bases). Germline assignment: CDR1 SGHRS and CDR2 YFSETQ. Trimming stripped 5 bases from V and 7 bases from J, with 18 bases between. This CDR3 is 14 amino acids long. In DNA, the CDR3 is TGCGCCAGCAGTGCGGGACGACCAACCCGTGGCTACACCTTC. Amino acid sequence: CASSAGRPTRGYTF.

This sequence joins TRBV14 and TRBJ2-4; D gene unclear. V was pared by 0 bases and J by 6 bases, with 9 bases between. Germline lookup yields CDR1 SGHDN and CDR2 FVKESK. The CDR3 spans 14 residues. The CDR3 is CASSQERRRNIQYF. The CDR3 coding sequence is TGTGCCAGCAGCCAAGAACGACGTCGAAACATTCAGTACTTC.